This section outlines one T cell receptor beta chain sequence together with its context. The CDR3 totals 15 residues. The V segment lost 5 bases and the J segment 4 bases; nucleotides outside the gene matches: 9. Germline V gene lookup returns CDR1 SGHRS and CDR2 YFSETQ. Using its own MiXCR run on the RT-PCR reads, TCRdb lists one record per CDR3 protein. The table shows hundreds of thousands of distinct CDR3 sequences, with 14% occurring only once. This TCR came from a female donor in good health, serving as a healthy control. Sequenced input: memory CD4+ T cells from blood. The rearrangement joins TRBV5-1 to TRBJ2-5; 9 nucleotides agree with TRBD1. The CDR3: CASSPRMTGGETQYF. CDR3 nucleotides: TGCGCCAGCAGTCCACGGATGACAGGGGGAGAGACCCAGTACTTC.